This T cell receptor (beta chain) was sequenced for a study of blood T cells in healthy people across ages. The CDR3 covers 15 residues. In regard to this clonotype: One junction end disagrees with the germline gene, perhaps due to a read error.

For the second PCR, which ran for about 6 to 11 cycles, a sample-barcoded 5' primer and a J-beta primer mix were used. TCRdb independently ran MiXCR on the 5' RACE reads; one entry per CDR3 protein. The sample lists around 1,000,000 distinct CDR3 sequences; around 25% were seen once. In addition, the sample was reused for a study of T cells of mothers and their children.

The chain recombines TRBV12-3 or TRBV12-4 with TRBJ1-5; 9 bases map to TRBD1. The sequence derives from a girl aged 2-10 years in good health. Input material: blood. CDR3 loop: CASSPNGTGNRPQHF. CDR3 DNA sequence: TGTGCCAGCAGCCCCAACGGGACAGGGAATCGGCCCCAGCATTTT.